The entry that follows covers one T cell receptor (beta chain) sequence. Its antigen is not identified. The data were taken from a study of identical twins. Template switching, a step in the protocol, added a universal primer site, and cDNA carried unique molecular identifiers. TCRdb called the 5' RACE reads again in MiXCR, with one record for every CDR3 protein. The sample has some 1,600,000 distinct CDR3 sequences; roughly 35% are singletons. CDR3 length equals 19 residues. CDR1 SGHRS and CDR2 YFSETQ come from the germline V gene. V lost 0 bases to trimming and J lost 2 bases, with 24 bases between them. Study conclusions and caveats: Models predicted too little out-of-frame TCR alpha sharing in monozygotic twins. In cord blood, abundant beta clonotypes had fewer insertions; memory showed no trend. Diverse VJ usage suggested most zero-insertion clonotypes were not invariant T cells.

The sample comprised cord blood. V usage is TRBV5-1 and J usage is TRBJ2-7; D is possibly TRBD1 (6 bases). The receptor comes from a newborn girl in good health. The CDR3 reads CASSLARRGASFSPYEQYF. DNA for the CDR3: TGCGCCAGCAGCTTGGCGCGCAGGGGTGCCTCCTTTTCTCCCTACGAGCAGTACTTC. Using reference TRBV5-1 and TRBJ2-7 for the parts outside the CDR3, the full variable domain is KAGVTQTPRYLIKTRGQQVTLSCSPISGHRSVSWYQQTPGQGLQFLFEYFSETQRNKGNFPGRFSGRQFSNSRSEMNVSTLELGDSALYLCASSLARRGASFSPYEQYFGPGTRLTVT.